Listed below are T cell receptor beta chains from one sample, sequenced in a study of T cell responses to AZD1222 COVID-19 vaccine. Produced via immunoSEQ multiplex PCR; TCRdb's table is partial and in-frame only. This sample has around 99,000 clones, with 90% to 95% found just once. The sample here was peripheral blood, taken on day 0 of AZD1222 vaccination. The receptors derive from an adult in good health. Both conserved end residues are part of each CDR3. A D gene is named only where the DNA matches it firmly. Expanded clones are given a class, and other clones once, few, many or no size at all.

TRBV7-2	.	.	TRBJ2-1	CASSTTGPTGENEQFF	TGTGCCAGCAGCACCACTGGACCGACTGGGGAGAATGAGCAGTTCTTC
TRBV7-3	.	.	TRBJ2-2	CASSWGVNTGELFF	TGTGCCAGCAGCTGGGGGGTGAACACCGGGGAGCTGTTTTTT
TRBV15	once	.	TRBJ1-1	CATSRARRVRTEAFF	TGTGCCACCAGCAGAGCCCGGCGGGTTAGGACTGAAGCTTTCTTT
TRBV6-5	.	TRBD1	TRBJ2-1	CASSYGTGGSTSEQFF	TGTGCCAGCAGTTACGGGACAGGGGGCTCCACAAGTGAGCAGTTCTTC
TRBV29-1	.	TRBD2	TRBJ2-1	CSVDRAGVYNEQFF	TGCAGCGTTGATCGGGCGGGAGTTTACAATGAGCAGTTCTTC
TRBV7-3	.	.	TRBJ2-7	CASTLGGIANEQYF	TGTGCCAGCACCCTAGGGGGGATAGCGAACGAGCAGTACTTC
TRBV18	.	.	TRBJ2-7	CASSSNYEQYF	TGTGCCAGCTCGTCAAACTACGAGCAGTACTTC
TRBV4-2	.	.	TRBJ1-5	CASSQESSSGQPQHF	TGTGCCAGCAGCCAAGAGTCATCTTCGGGTCAGCCCCAGCATTTT
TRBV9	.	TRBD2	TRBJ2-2	CASSVGDSGSPTGTGELFF	TGTGCCAGCAGCGTAGGTGATAGCGGGAGCCCAACCGGGACCGGGGAGCTGTTTTTT
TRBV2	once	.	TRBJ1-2	CASSVVIYGYTF	TGTGCCAGCAGTGTTGTCATCTATGGCTACACCTTC
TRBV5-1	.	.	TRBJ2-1	CASSSQGVAYNEQFF	TGCGCCAGCAGCTCACAGGGAGTAGCCTACAATGAGCAGTTCTTC
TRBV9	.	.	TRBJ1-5	CASSVAGENQPQHF	TGTGCCAGCAGCGTAGCAGGGGAGAATCAGCCCCAGCATTTT
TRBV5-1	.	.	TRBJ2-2	CASSFTGELFF	TGCGCCAGCAGCTTTACCGGGGAGCTGTTTTTT
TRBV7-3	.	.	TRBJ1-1	CASSIGTEAFF	TGTGCCAGCAGCATAGGGACTGAAGCTTTCTTT
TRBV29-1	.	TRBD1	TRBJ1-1	CSVGVRQGDTEAFF	TGCAGCGTTGGGGTAAGACAGGGCGACACTGAAGCTTTCTTT
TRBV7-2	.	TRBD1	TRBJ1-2	CASSLRQGLDYGYTF	TGTGCCAGCAGCTTAAGACAGGGTTTGGACTATGGCTACACCTTC
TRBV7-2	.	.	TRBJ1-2	CASSLGGGVNYGYTF	TGTGCCAGCAGCTTAGGAGGCGGAGTAAACTATGGCTACACCTTC
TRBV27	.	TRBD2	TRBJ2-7	CASSPRGGAGYEQYF	TGTGCCAGCAGTCCACGGGGAGGGGCAGGCTACGAGCAGTACTTC
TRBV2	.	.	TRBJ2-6	CASSDLGVTVHSGANVLTF	TGTGCCAGCAGTGATCTCGGAGTGACAGTTCACTCTGGGGCCAACGTCCTGACTTTC
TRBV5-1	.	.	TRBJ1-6	CASSPSQGVDSPLHF	TGCGCCAGCAGCCCCAGTCAGGGCGTGGATTCACCCCTCCACTTT
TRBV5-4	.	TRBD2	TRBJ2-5	CASSLAGVQETQYF	TGTGCCAGCAGCCTAGCGGGGGTCCAAGAGACCCAGTACTTC
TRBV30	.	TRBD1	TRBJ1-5	CAWSTTGGDQPQHF	TGTGCCTGGAGTACCACAGGGGGGGATCAGCCCCAGCATTTT
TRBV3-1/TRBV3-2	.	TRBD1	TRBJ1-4	CASFPGTVNEKLFF	TGTGCCAGCTTCCCCGGGACAGTTAATGAAAAACTGTTTTTT
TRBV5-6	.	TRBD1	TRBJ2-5	CASSSRQGLKQTQYF	TGTGCCAGCAGCTCCAGACAGGGTCTCAAGCAGACCCAGTACTTC
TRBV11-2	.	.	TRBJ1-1	CASSSDPNTEAFF	TGTGCCAGCAGCTCTGACCCGAACACTGAAGCTTTCTTT
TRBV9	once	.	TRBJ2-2	CASSVAGLPTGELFF	TGTGCCAGCAGCGTAGCCGGGCTACCCACCGGGGAGCTGTTTTTT
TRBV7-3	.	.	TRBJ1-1	CASSFGPNTEAFF	TGTGCCAGCAGCTTCGGACCGAACACTGAAGCTTTCTTT